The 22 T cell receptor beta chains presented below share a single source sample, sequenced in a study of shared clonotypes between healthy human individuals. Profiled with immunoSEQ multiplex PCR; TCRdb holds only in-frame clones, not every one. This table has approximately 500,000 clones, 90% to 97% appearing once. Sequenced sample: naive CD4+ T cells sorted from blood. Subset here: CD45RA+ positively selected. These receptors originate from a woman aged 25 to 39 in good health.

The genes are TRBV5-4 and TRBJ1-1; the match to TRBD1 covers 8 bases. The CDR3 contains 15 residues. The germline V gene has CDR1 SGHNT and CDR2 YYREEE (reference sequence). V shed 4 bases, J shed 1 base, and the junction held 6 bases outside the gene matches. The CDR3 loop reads CASSRQQGENTEAFF. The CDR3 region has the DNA TGTGCCAGCAGCCGGCAACAGGGGGAGAACACTGAAGCTTTCTTT.

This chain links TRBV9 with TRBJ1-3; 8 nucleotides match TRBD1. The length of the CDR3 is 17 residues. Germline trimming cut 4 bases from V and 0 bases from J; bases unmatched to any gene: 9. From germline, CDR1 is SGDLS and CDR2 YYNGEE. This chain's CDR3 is CASSPRGQGTSGNTIYF. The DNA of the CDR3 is TGTGCCAGCAGCCCAAGAGGACAGGGAACCTCTGGAAACACCATATATTTT.

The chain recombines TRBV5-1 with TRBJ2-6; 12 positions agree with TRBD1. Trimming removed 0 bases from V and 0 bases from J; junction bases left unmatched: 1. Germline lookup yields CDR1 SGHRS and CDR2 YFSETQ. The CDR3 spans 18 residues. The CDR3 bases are TGCGCCAGCAGCTTGGTGGGACAGGGGGCCTCTGGGGCCAACGTCCTGACTTTC. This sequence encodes CASSLVGQGASGANVLTF.

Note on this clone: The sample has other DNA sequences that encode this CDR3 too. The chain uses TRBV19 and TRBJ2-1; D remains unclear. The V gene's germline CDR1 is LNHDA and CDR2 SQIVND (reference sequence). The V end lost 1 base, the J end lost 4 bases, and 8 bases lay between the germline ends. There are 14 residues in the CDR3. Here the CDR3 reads CASSIGGTYNEQFF. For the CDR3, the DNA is TGTGCCAGTAGTATAGGGGGTACTTACAATGAGCAGTTCTTC.

The CDR3 loop is CASTKEGGGYGYTF. The CDR3 region has the DNA TGTGCCAGCACCAAGGAGGGGGGCGGCTATGGCTACACCTTC. The V gene is TRBV6-5, the J gene TRBJ1-2, with a possible D match to TRBD1 (6 bases). Trimming took 7 bases from V and 4 from J, leaving 16 bases between them. Germline V lookup: CDR1 MNHEY, CDR2 SVGAGI. The CDR3 runs 14 residues.

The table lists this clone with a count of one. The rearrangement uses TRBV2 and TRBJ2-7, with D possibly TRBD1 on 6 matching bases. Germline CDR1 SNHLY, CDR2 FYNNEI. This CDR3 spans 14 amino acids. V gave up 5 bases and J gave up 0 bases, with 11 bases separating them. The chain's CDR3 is CASSPGQRSYEQYF. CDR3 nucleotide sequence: TGTGCCAGCAGTCCTGGACAGCGCTCCTACGAGCAGTACTTC.

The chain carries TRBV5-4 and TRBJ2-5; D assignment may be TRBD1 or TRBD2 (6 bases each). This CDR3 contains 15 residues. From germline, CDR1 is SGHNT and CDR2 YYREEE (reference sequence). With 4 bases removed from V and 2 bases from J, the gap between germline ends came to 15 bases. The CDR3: CASSGGGTGQETQYF. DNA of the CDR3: TGTGCCAGCAGCGGGGGAGGAACAGGGCAAGAGACCCAGTACTTC.

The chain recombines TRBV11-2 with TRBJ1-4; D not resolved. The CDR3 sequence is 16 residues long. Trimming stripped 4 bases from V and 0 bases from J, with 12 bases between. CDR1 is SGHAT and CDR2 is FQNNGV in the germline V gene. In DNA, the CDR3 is TGTGCCAGCAGCTCGTGGGAGGGCCCAACTAATGAAAAACTGTTTTTT. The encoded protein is CASSSWEGPTNEKLFF.

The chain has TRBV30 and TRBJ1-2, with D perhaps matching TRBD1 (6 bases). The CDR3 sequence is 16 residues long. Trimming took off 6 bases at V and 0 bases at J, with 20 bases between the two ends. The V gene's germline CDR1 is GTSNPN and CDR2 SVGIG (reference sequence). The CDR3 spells CACLQGAGRSNYGYTF. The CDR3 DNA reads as TGTGCCTGCCTACAGGGCGCGGGGAGATCTAACTATGGCTACACCTTC.

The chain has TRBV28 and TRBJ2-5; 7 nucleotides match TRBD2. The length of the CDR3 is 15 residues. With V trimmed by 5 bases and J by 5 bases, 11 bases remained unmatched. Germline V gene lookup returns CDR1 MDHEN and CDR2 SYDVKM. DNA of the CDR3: TGTGCCAGCAGTACCTTATTTGGGGGGGTGGAGACCCAGTACTTC. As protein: CASSTLFGGVETQYF.

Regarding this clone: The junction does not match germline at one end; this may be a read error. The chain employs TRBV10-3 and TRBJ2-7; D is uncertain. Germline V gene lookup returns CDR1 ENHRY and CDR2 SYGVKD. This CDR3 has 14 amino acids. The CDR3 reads CASSDTALGSVWGF. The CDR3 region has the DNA TGTGCCAGCAGTGATACCGCCTTAGGATCGGTATGGGGCTTC.

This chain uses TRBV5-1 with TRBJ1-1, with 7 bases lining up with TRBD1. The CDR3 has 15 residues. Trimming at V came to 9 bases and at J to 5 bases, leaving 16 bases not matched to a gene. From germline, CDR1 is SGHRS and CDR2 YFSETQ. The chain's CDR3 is CATKPTGRGDTEAFF. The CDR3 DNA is TGCGCCACCAAACCGACAGGGCGGGGGGATACTGAAGCTTTCTTT.

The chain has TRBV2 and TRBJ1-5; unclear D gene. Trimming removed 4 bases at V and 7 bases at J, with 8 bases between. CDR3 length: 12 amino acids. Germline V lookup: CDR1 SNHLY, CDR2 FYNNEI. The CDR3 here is CASSVGGQPQHF. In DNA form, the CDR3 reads TGTGCCAGCAGTGTAGGAGGACAGCCCCAGCATTTT.

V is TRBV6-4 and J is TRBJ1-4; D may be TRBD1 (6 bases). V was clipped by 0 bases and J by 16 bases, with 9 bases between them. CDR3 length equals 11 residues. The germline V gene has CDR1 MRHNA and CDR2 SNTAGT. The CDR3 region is CASSDSTGPFF. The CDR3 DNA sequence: TGTGCCAGCAGTGACTCGACAGGACCGTTTTTT.

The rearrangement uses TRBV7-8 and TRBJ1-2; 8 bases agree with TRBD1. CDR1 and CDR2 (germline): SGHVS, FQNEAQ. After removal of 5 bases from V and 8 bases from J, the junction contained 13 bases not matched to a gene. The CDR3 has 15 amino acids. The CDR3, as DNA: TGTGCCAGCAGCCCGTACAGGGGGAGGGATGGAGGCTACACCTTC. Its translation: CASSPYRGRDGGYTF.

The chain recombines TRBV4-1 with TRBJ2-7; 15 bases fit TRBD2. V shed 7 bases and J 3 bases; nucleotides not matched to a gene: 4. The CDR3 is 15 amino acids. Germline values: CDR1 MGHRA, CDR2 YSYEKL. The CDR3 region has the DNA TGCGCCAGCACCCTGGGACTAGCGGGAGGCTACGAGCAGTACTTC. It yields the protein CASTLGLAGGYEQYF.

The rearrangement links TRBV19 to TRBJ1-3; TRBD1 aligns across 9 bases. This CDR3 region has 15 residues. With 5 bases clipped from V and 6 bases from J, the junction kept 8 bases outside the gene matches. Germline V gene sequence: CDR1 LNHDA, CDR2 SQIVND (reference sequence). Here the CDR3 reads CASSGGQGLKNTIYF. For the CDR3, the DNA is TGTGCCAGTAGTGGGGGACAGGGATTGAAAAACACCATATATTTT.

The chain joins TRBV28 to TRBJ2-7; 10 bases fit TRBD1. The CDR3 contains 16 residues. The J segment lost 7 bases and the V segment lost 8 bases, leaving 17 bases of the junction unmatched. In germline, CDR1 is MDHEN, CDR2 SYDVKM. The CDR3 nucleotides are TGTGCCAGCTCACCTGCTCCGGGACAGGGGTTTTATGAGCAGTACTTC. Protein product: CASSPAPGQGFYEQYF.

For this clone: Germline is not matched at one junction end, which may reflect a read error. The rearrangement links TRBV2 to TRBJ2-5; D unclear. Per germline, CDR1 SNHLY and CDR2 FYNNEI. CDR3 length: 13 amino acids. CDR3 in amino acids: CARSEVGAETQYF. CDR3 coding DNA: TGTGCCAGAAGTGAGGTGGGTGCGGAGACCCAGTACTTC.

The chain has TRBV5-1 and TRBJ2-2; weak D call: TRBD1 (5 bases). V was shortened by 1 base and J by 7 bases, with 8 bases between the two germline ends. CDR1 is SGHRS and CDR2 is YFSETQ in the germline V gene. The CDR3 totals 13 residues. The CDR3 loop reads CASSLSRDGELFF. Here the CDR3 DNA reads TGCGCCAGCAGCTTGAGCAGGGACGGGGAGCTGTTTTTT.

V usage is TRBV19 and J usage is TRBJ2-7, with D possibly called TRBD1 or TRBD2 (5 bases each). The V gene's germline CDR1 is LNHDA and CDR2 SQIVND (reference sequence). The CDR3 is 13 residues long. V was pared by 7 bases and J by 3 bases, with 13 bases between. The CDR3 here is CASKRDGFYEQYF. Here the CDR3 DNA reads TGTGCCAGTAAAAGGGACGGATTCTACGAGCAGTACTTC.

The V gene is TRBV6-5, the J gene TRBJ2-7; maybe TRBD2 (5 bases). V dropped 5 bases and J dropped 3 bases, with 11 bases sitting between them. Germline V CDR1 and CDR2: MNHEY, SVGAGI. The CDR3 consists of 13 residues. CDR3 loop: CASSRTANYEQYF. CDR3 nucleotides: TGTGCCAGCAGTCGGACTGCCAACTACGAGCAGTACTTC.